These 14 T cell receptor beta chains were all obtained from the same sample, sequenced in a study of PD-1 blockade in mismatch repair-deficient tumors. As to time point: roughly ten-day in vitro stimulation with candidate neoantigen peptide 5. Produced via immunoSEQ multiplex PCR; TCRdb's table is partial and in-frame only. The sample has about 15,000 clones, under 85% seen once. These receptors' antigens are unknown. The sequences come from cells cultured in vitro, collected from a patient treated with pembrolizumab. Every receptor here comes from an adult with mismatch repair-deficient cancer.

This chain joins TRBV7-2 and TRBJ2-1; 8 bases agree with TRBD2. The germline CDR1 and CDR2 sequences are SGHTA and FQGNSA. CDR3 length equals 13 residues. V gave up 5 bases and J gave up 15 bases; unmatched junction bases: 12. The CDR3 loop is CASSRRGGNRLFF. The CDR3 DNA is TGTGCCAGCAGCCGCCGGGGGGGGAATCGATTGTTCTTC.

This chain uses TRBV9 with TRBJ2-1, with TRBD2 as a possible D gene (5 bases). The CDR3 is 15 residues long. Trimming removed 0 bases at V and 1 base at J, with 8 bases between. CDR1 and CDR2 (germline): SGDLS, YYNGEE. The CDR3 nucleotides are TGTGCCAGCAGCGTAGGTGGAGGTTCCTACAATGAGCAGTTCTTC. It yields the protein CASSVGGGSYNEQFF.

The V and J genes are TRBV28 and TRBJ1-6, with 8 bases lining up with TRBD1. Trimming removed 4 bases from V and 0 bases from J; junction bases left unmatched: 17. The CDR3 has 21 residues. CDR1 MDHEN and CDR2 SYDVKM come from the germline V gene. CDR3: CASSSRTGTGWDLSYNSPLHF. CDR3 bases: TGTGCCAGCAGTTCCCGAACGGGGACAGGCTGGGATCTCTCCTATAATTCACCCCTCCACTTT. The entire variable domain, with the rest obtained from reference TRBV28 and TRBJ1-6, is as follows: DVKVTQSSRYLVKRTGEKVFLECVQDMDHENMFWYRQDPGLGLRLIYFSYDVKMKEKGDIPEGYSVSREKKERFSLILESASTNQTSMYLCASSSRTGTGWDLSYNSPLHFGNGTRLTVT.

The chain joins TRBV27 to TRBJ1-5; the D is unclear. Deletions cut 5 bases from V and 3 bases from J, with 5 bases between. The CDR3 loop spans 12 amino acids. Germline-derived CDR1 and CDR2 are MNHEY and SMNVEV (reference sequence). The CDR3 protein is CASSTNNQPQHF. The CDR3 DNA reads TGTGCCAGCAGTACTAACAATCAGCCCCAGCATTTT.

The V call is TRBV7-3, the J call TRBJ2-5; D might be TRBD1 (7 bases). Trimming took 5 bases from V and 4 from J, leaving 20 bases between them. Germline CDR1 is SGHTA and CDR2 is FQGTGA. The CDR3 contains 16 residues. The CDR3 DNA reads as TGTGCCAGCAGCCCCGGGGGAGGAGGGGGCGGAGAGACCCAGTACTTC. Translating gives CASSPGGGGGGETQYF.

The rearrangement joins TRBV30 to TRBJ1-5; D is undetermined. Germline lookup yields CDR1 GTSNPN and CDR2 SVGIG (reference sequence). The CDR3 consists of 13 residues. V was trimmed by 2 bases and J by 4 bases, leaving 9 bases between them. CDR3 sequence: CAWSPGWNQPQHF. The CDR3 bases are TGTGCCTGGAGTCCCGGATGGAATCAGCCCCAGCATTTT.

This chain uses TRBV5-1 with TRBJ2-3; a possible D gene is TRBD2 (5 bases). V gave up 4 bases and J gave up 6 bases, with 9 bases separating them. CDR1 is SGHRS, CDR2 YFSETQ, per germline. The CDR3 is 12 residues long. The CDR3 spells CASSQAVDTQYF. CDR3 DNA sequence: TGCGCCAGCAGCCAAGCGGTGGATACGCAGTATTTT.

V usage is TRBV19 and J usage is TRBJ2-5, with 10 bases matching TRBD2. The germline V gene has CDR1 LNHDA and CDR2 SQIVND (reference sequence). V was clipped by 7 bases and J by 4 bases; unmatched bases: 9. CDR3 length equals 15 residues. The DNA of the CDR3 is TGTGCCAGTAAGGAGCGGGAGGGCTCGGGAGAGACCCAGTACTTC. It specifies CASKEREGSGETQYF. Using reference TRBV19 and TRBJ2-5 for the parts outside the CDR3, the full variable domain is DGGITQSPKYLFRKEGQNVTLSCEQNLNHDAMYWYRQDPGQGLRLIYYSQIVNDFQKGDIAEGYSVSREKKESFPLTVTSAQKNPTAFYLCASKEREGSGETQYFGPGTRLLVL.

The rearrangement links TRBV9 to TRBJ1-3, with D uncertain. Germline CDR1 is SGDLS and CDR2 is YYNGEE. V was clipped by 3 bases and J by 4 bases, with 14 bases between them. The CDR3 spans 15 residues. The CDR3 DNA is TGTGCCAGCAGCGCGGGGTGGGCAATGGGAAACACCATATATTTT. It codes for CASSAGWAMGNTIYF. The full variable domain, in which reference TRBV9 and TRBJ1-3 provide the parts outside the CDR3, is DSGVTQTPKHLITATGQRVTLRCSPRSGDLSVYWYQQSLDQGLQFLIQYYNGEERAKGNILERFSAQQFPDLHSELNLSSLELGDSALYFCASSAGWAMGNTIYFGEGSWLTVV.

This clone was seen a single time. The gene calls are TRBV7-2 and TRBJ2-4, with 10 bases that match TRBD1. V dropped 1 base and J dropped 5; count of bases not matched to a gene: 5. This CDR3 contains 16 residues. Germline V gives CDR1 SGHTA, CDR2 FQGNSA. The CDR3 sequence: CASSLGATGGQNIQYF. The DNA of the CDR3 is TGTGCCAGCAGCTTAGGAGCGACAGGGGGCCAAAACATTCAGTACTTC. Combining the CDR3 with reference TRBV7-2 and TRBJ2-4 gives the whole variable domain GAGVSQSPSNKVTEKGKDVELRCDPISGHTALYWYRQSLGQGLEFLIYFQGNSAPDKSGLPSDRFSAERTGGSVSTLTIQRTQQEDSAVYLCASSLGATGGQNIQYFGAGTRLSVL.

The chain links TRBV27 to TRBJ2-1; 8 bases match TRBD2. This CDR3 has 15 residues. Unmatched junction bases numbered 10, after V lost 3 bases and J lost 9 bases. CDR1 is MNHEY and CDR2 is SMNVEV in the germline V gene (reference sequence). CDR3 in DNA: TGTGCCAGCAGTTTTTCTTATGTAGCGGGAAGTGAGCAGTTCTTC. Translation: CASSFSYVAGSEQFF.

The chain links TRBV28 to TRBJ2-1; no definite D call. The germline V gene encodes CDR1 MDHEN and CDR2 SYDVKM. Between the trimmed V and J ends, which lost 4 bases and 10 bases, there was a span of 14 bases. This CDR3 has 13 residues. CDR3 nucleotide sequence: TGTGCCAGCAGTTCCTACGGTTGGACGGAGCAGTTCTTC. It is translated as CASSSYGWTEQFF.

A single count supports this clone. The chain is built from TRBV28 and TRBJ2-7; no clear D gene. V lost 6 bases, J lost 1 base, and 13 bases lay in between. The CDR3 extends over 14 amino acids. Germline V CDR1 and CDR2: MDHEN, SYDVKM. The CDR3 DNA is TGTGCCAGCAGCGAAGAAGGGCATTCCTACGAGCAGTACTTC. Its protein is CASSEEGHSYEQYF.

The chain is built from TRBV19 and TRBJ2-3; D remains unclear. Germline CDR1 LNHDA, CDR2 SQIVND (reference sequence). The V end was cut by 0 bases, the J end by 5 bases, with 9 bases between. The CDR3 has 14 residues. CDR3 DNA: TGTGCCAGTAGTATAGAAGCGTCTGGAGATACGCAGTATTTT. This codes for CASSIEASGDTQYF.